The 8 T cell receptor beta chains below were found in one sample sequenced in a study of T cell repertoires in aging, cancer and after chemotherapy. Amplification of TCR beta used genomic DNA extracted from peripheral blood. Rearranged V-D-J TRB sequences were amplified with a mixed TRB-A/B primer pool. Each CDR3 protein is one row after TCRdb ran MiXCR on the multiplex PCR reads. The table shows 13,000 or so distinct CDR3 sequences, with roughly 26% occurring only once. The sequenced material came from blood. These receptor sequences come from a human donor in good health.

The gene calls are TRBV18 and TRBJ2-3, with 8 positions matching TRBD1. V lost 6 bases and J lost 5; bases outside the gene matches: 10. The CDR3 length is 15 residues. CDR1 KGHSH and CDR2 LQKENI come from the germline V gene. The CDR3 protein is CASSQGARVGDTQYF. The CDR3 bases are TGTGCCAGCTCCCAGGGGGCCCGGGTAGGAGATACGCAGTATTTT.

The genes are TRBV12-3 or TRBV12-4 and TRBJ2-4; 7 bases fit TRBD1. The ends lost 5 bases at V and 2 bases at J; junction bases unmatched: 3. The CDR3 is 14 amino acids. The CDR3 nucleotides read TGTGCCAGCAGTCCACAGGGGTCCAAAAACATTCAGTACTTC. Its translation: CASSPQGSKNIQYF.

This chain joins TRBV18 and TRBJ1-4; 8 bases line up with TRBD1. J gave up 6 bases and V 3 bases, and 6 bases lay outside the gene matches. The CDR3 length is 15 residues. CDR1 is KGHSH and CDR2 is LQKENI in the germline V gene. CDR3: CASSPFKTGDEKLFF. The CDR3 DNA is TGTGCCAGCTCACCTTTTAAGACAGGGGATGAAAAACTGTTTTTT.

V gene TRBV11-3 combines with J gene TRBJ1-1; D gene unclear. This CDR3 has 14 amino acids. Germline V gives CDR1 SGHNT, CDR2 YENEEA. Trimming removed 4 bases from V and 6 bases from J, with 15 bases in between. CDR3 residues: CASSSSGGGSEAFF. The CDR3 region has the DNA TGTGCCAGCAGCTCCTCGGGTGGAGGGTCTGAAGCTTTCTTT.

This clonotype is medium-sized. J is TRBJ2-1 and V is TRBV6-5, with 8 bases identical to TRBD2. Germline V gene data show CDR1 as MNHEY and CDR2 as SVGAGI. The ends lost 10 bases at V and 4 bases at J; junction bases unmatched: 6. The CDR3 loop spans 13 amino acids. CDR3 loop: CATRLARYNEQFF. The CDR3 DNA is TGTGCCACCCGACTAGCGCGTTACAATGAGCAGTTCTTC.

This clonotype was counted between two and nine times. V and J are TRBV4-2 and TRBJ2-7, with a weak D call TRBD1 (6 bases). The CDR3 extends over 13 amino acids. Germline CDR1 reads LGHNA; CDR2 reads YNFKEQ. The germline V and J ends were trimmed by 5 bases and 5 bases, with 13 bases remaining between them. CDR3 in DNA: TGTGCCAGCAGCGGTCGTCCAGGGGACGAGCAGTACTTC. Residues: CASSGRPGDEQYF.

This clonotype was observed many times. The chain links TRBV10-3 to TRBJ2-1; TRBD2 might be the D (5 bases). Trimming took 5 bases from V and 2 from J, leaving 13 bases between them. The germline V gene encodes CDR1 ENHRY and CDR2 SYGVKD. The CDR3 is 15 residues long. The CDR3 loop is CAISPREATYNEQFF. The CDR3 nucleotides are TGTGCCATCAGTCCGAGGGAAGCCACCTACAATGAGCAGTTCTTC.

This clonotype was seen a handful of times. This sequence joins TRBV12-3 or TRBV12-4 and TRBJ2-7; D possibly corresponds to TRBD1 (6 bases). V was trimmed by 1 base and J by 7 bases, leaving 14 bases between them. This CDR3 is 14 amino acids long. DNA for the CDR3: TGTGCCAGCAGTTTAGGGACAGCAAATATGGAGCAGTACTTC. Amino acid sequence: CASSLGTANMEQYF.